This T cell receptor (beta chain) was observed in a study of T cell repertoires in cytomegalovirus infection. TCRdb itself ran the reads through MiXCR, one entry per CDR3 protein. The data show approximately 990,000 distinct CDR3 sequences, with around 31% seen just once and more than 13% held by the top ten. Study-wide points: What dominated the ex vivo response were HLA-C-restricted CMV-specific TCR beta clonotypes.

The CDR3 covers 13 residues. Between the trimmed V and J ends, which lost 6 bases and 12 bases, there was a span of 15 bases. The V gene's germline CDR1 is SGHVS and CDR2 FNYEAQ. This clonotype has ten or more counts. Its specificity is unknown. The sequencing used cultured CD8+ T cells from PBMCs, collected from culture after CMV antigen stimulation. The sequence derives from a human donor in good health (CMV status not recorded). Some clones in this sample may be carry-over from other donors' samples. This chain joins TRBV7-6 and TRBJ1-6; possible D gene TRBD1, 6 bases. The CDR3 loop is CASSQSGGRPLHF. CDR3 coding DNA: TGTGCCAGCAGTCAAAGCGGGGGGCGACCCCTCCACTTT.